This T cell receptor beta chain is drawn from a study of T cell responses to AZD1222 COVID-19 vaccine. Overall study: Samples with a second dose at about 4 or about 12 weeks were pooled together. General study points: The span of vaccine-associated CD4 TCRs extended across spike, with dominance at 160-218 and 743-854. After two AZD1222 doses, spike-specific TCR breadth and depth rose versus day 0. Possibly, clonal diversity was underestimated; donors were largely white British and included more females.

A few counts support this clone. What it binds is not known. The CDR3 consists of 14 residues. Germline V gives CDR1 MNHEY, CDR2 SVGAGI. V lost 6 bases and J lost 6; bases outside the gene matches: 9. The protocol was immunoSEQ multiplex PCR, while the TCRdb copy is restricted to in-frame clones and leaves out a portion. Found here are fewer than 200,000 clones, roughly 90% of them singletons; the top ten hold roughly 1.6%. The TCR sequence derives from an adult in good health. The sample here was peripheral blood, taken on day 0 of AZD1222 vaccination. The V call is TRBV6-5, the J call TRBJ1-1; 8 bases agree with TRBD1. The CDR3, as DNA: TGTGCCAGCAGCCGGACAGGGCTCGACGCTGAAGCTTTCTTT. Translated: CASSRTGLDAEAFF.